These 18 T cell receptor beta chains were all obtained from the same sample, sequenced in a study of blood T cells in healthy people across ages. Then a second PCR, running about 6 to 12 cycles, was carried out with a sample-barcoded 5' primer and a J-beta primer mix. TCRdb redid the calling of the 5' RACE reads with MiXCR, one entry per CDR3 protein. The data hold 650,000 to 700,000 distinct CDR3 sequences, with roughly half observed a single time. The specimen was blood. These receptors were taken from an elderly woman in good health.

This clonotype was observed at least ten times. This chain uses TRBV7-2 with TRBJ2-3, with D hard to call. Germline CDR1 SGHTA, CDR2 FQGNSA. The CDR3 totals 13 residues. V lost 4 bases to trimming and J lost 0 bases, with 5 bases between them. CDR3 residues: CASSSVSTDTQYF. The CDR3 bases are TGTGCCAGCAGCTCCGTAAGCACAGATACGCAGTATTTT.

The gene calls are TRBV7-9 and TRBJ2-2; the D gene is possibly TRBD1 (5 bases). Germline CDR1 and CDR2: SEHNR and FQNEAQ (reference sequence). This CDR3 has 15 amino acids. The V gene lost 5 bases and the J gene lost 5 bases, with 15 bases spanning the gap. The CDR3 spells CASSPPTRVTGELFF. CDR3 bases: TGTGCCAGCAGCCCCCCAACCAGGGTTACCGGGGAGCTGTTTTTT.

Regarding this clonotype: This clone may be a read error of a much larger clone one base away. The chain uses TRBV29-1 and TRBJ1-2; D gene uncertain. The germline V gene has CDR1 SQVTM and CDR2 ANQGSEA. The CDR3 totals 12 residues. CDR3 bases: TGCAGCGTTGAAAATGATAACTATGACTACACCTTC. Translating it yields CSVENDNYDYTF.

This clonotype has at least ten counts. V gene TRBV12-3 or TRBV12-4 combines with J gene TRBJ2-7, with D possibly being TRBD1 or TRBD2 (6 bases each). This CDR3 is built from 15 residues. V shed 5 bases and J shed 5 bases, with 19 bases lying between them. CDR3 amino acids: CASSRDKEGVDEQYF. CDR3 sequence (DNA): TGTGCCAGCAGTCGGGACAAGGAGGGGGTTGACGAGCAGTACTTC.

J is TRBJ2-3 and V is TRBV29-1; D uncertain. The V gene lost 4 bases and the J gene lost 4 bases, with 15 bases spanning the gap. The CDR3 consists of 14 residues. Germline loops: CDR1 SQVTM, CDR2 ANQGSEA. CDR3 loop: CSVGRSLTADTQYF. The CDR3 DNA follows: TGCAGCGTTGGTCGGTCACTTACCGCAGATACGCAGTATTTT.

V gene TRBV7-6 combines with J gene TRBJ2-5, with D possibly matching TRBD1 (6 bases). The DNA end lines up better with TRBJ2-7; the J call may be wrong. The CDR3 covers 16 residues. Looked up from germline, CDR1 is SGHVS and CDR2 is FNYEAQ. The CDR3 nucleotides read TGTGCCAGCAGCCCGCCTGGGACACGAATCTCCTACGAGCAGTACTTC. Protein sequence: CASSPPGTRISYEQYF.

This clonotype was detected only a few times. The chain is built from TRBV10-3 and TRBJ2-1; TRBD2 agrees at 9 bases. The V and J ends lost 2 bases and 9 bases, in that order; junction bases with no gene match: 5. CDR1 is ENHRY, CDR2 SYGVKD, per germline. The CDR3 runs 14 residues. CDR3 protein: CAISEEAGGGEQFF. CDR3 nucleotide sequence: TGTGCCATCAGTGAGGAAGCGGGGGGTGGTGAGCAGTTCTTC.

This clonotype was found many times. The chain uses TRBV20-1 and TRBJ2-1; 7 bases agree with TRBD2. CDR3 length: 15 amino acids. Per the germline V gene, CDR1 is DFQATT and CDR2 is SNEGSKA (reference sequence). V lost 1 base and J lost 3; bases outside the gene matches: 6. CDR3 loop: CSARGVRENYNEQFF. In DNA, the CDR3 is TGCAGTGCTAGAGGGGTGCGGGAGAACTACAATGAGCAGTTCTTC.

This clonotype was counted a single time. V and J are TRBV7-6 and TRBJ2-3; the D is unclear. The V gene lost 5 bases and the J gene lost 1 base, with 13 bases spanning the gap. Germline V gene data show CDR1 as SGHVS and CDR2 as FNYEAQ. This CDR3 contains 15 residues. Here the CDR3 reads CASSLKPGGTDTQYF. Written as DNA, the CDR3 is TGTGCCAGCAGCCTCAAACCAGGCGGCACAGATACGCAGTATTTT. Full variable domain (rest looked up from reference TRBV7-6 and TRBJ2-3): GAGVSQSPRYKVTKRGQDVALRCDPISGHVSLYWYRQALGQGPEFLTYFNYEAQQDKSGLPNDRFSAERPEGSISTLTIQRTEQRDSAMYRCASSLKPGGTDTQYFGPGTRLTVL.

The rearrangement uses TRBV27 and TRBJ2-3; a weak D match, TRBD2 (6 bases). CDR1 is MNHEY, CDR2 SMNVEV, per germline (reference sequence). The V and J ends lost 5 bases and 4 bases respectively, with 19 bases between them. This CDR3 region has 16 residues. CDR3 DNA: TGTGCCAGCAGTGCCCTCACCTCGGGGGTATCAGATACGCAGTATTTT. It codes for CASSALTSGVSDTQYF.

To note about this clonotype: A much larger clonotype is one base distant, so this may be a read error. This CDR3 reads CARSLGLGIYNEQFF. The CDR3 DNA follows: TGTGCCCGCAGCTTAGGACTAGGGATCTACAATGAGCAGTTCTTC. The chain couples TRBV7-8 to TRBJ2-1; 7 bases map to TRBD2. The CDR3 is 15 residues long. Germline loops: CDR1 SGHVS, CDR2 FQNEAQ.

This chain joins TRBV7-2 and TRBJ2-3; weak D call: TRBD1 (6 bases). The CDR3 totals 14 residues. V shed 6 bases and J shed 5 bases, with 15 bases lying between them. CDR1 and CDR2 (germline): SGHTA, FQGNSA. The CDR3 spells CASSIQGGQDTQYF. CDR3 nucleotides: TGTGCCAGCAGTATACAGGGTGGGCAAGATACGCAGTATTTT.

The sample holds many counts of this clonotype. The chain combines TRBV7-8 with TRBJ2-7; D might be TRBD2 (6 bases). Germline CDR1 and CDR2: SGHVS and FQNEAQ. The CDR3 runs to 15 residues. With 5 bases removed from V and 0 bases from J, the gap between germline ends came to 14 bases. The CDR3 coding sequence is TGTGCCAGCAGCCCGGGACTTCTTAGCTCCTACGAGCAGTACTTC. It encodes CASSPGLLSSYEQYF.

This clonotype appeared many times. This CDR3 is CASSSRLAGGGGEQFF. In nucleotides, the CDR3 is TGTGCCAGCAGTTCAAGACTAGCGGGAGGGGGCGGTGAGCAGTTCTTC. The gene calls are TRBV12-3 or TRBV12-4 and TRBJ2-1; TRBD2 agrees at 14 bases. V trimming: 4 bases; J trimming: 9 bases; junction bases outside the gene matches: 8. CDR3 length: 16 residues.

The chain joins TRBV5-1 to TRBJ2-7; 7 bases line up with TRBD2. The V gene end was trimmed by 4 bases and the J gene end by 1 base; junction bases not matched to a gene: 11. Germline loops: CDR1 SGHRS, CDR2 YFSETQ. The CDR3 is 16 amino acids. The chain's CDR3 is CASSLDYGRMSYEQYF. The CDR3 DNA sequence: TGCGCCAGCAGCCTCGACTACGGGAGGATGTCCTACGAGCAGTACTTC.

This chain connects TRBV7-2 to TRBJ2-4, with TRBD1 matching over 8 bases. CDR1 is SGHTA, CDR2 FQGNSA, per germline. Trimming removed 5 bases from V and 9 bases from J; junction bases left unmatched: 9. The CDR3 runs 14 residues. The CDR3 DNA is TGTGCCAGCAGCCCCGGGGCAGGGGGCGGCATTCAGTACTTC. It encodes CASSPGAGGGIQYF.

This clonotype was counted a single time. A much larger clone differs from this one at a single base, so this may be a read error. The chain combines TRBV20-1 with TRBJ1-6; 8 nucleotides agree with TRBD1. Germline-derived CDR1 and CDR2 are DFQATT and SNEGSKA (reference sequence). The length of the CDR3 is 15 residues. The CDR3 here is CSADREGSYDSPLHF. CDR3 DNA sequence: TGCAGTGCGGACAGGGAAGGCTCCTATGATTCACCCCTCCACTTT.

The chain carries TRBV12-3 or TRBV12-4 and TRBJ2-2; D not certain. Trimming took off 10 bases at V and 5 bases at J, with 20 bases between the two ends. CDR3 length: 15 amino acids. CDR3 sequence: CATQASGVGTGELFF. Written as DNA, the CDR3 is TGTGCCACCCAAGCGTCCGGAGTCGGAACCGGGGAGCTGTTTTTT.